This T cell receptor (beta chain) was recovered during a study of CD8+ T cells in alopecia areata. RNA extraction was followed by reverse transcription into cDNA, which acted as the sequencing template. Only in-frame clones appear in the TCRdb table, and some are missing; sequencing was by immunoSEQ multiplex PCR. Altogether about 200,000 clones are present, roughly 64% being singletons, with the ten largest covering about 5%. This CDR3 contains 13 residues. V lost 0 bases to trimming and J lost 7 bases, with 10 bases between them. The germline CDR1 and CDR2 sequences are GTSNPN and SVGIG (reference sequence). Sample treatment: oral pan-JAK inhibitor, 5-10 mg twice daily. This clone has only a few counts.

This receptor was identified in a human donor with alopecia areata. The chain couples TRBV30 to TRBJ2-4, with TRBD1 as a possible D gene (5 bases). The sequenced sample was CD4+ T cells sorted from blood, obtained at week 24, from a patient treated with tofacitinib. This CDR3 reads CAWSVLSGNIQYF. CDR3 nucleotide sequence: TGTGCCTGGAGTGTACTTTCAGGGAACATTCAGTACTTC.